Given below is one T cell receptor (beta chain) in context. These data belong to a study of cytomegalovirus exposure and HLA in healthy donors. Both 60 Vbeta primers and 13 Jbeta primers went into the PCR. Repertoires were generated with immunoSEQ multiplex PCR, while TCRdb's copy carries only in-frame clones and drops some. Its table lists around 52,000 clones. The ends were cut back, 6 bases at V and 2 bases at J, with 17 bases in the middle. Germline CDR1 is LNHDA and CDR2 is SQIVND (reference sequence). The CDR3 contains 16 residues. This TCR was sampled from a woman between 45 and 65 years old in good health and CMV-seropositive. Sequenced input: PBMCs. The V call is TRBV19, the J call TRBJ1-3; D possibly corresponds to TRBD1 (6 bases). The chain's CDR3 is CASRRQQGKAGNTIYF. DNA for the CDR3: TGTGCCAGTAGAAGGCAACAGGGTAAAGCTGGAAACACCATATATTTT.